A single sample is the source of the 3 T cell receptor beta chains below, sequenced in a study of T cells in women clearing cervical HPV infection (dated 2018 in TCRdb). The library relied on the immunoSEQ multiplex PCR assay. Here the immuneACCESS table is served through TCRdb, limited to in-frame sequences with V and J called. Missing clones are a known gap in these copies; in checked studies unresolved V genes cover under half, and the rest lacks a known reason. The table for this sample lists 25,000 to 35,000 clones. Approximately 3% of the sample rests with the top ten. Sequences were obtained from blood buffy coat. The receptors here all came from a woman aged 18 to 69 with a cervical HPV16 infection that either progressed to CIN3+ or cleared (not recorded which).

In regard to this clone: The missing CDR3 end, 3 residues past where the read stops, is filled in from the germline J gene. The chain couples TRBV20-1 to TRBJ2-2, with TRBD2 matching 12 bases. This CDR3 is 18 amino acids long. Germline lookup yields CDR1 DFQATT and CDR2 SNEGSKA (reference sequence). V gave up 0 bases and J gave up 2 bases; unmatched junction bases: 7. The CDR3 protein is CSARDYLAGGPNTGELFF. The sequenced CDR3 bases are TGCAGTGCTAGAGATTATCTAGCGGGGGGGCCTAACACCGGGGAG.

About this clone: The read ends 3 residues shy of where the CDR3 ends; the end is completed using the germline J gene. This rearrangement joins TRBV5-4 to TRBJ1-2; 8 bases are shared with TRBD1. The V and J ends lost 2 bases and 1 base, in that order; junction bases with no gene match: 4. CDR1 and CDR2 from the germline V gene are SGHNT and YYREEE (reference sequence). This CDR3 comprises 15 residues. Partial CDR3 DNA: TGTGCCAGCAGCTTCGACAGGGGTTATAACTATGGC. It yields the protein CASSFDRGYNYG. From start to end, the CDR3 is CASSFDRGYNYGYTF.

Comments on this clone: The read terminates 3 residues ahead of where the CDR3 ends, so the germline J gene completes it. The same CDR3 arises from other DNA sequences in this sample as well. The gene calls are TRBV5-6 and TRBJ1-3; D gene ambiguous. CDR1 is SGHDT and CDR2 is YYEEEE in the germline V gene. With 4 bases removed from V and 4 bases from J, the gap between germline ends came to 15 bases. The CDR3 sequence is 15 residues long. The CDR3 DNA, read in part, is TGTGCCAGCAGCGGCGCAAGAGGGTCCGGAAACACC. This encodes CASSGARGSGNT. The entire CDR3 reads CASSGARGSGNTIYF.